Listed below are T cell receptor beta chains from one sample, sequenced in a study of long-term antiretroviral therapy in people with HIV. Assay: immunoSEQ multiplex PCR; the TCRdb copy retains only in-frame clones and omits some. The sample consists of roughly 28,000 clones, roughly 94% of them appearing once. Material: unsorted PBMCs, obtained 5.3 years after starting antiretroviral therapy. The receptors shown here come from a man between 45 and 60 years old with HIV. Both conserved end residues are part of each CDR3. Fields, in order: J gene, clone size, D gene, V gene, CDR3 DNA, CDR3 protein. The D gene is left open where the match is weak. Only part of the rows carry a size: once, few, many, or a class if the clone is expanded.

j_gene: TRBJ1-6
abundance: -
d_gene: -
v_gene: TRBV18
CDR3nt: TGTGCCAGCTCTCCCACACGGAGCTCCTATAATTCACCCCTCCACTTT
CDR3aa: CASSPTRSSYNSPLHF

j_gene: TRBJ1-4
abundance: -
d_gene: TRBD1
v_gene: TRBV5-1
CDR3nt: TGCGCCAGCAGCTTGTCCGGGACAGATGAAAAACTGTTTTTT
CDR3aa: CASSLSGTDEKLFF

j_gene: TRBJ1-5
abundance: few
d_gene: -
v_gene: TRBV6-1
CDR3nt: TGTGCCAGCAGCGGACAAAGTAGCAATCAGCCCCAGCATTTT
CDR3aa: CASSGQSSNQPQHF

j_gene: TRBJ2-1
abundance: -
d_gene: TRBD1
v_gene: TRBV4-1
CDR3nt: TGCGCCAGCAGCCAAGATTCAACGACAGGGTACAATGAGCAGTTCTTC
CDR3aa: CASSQDSTTGYNEQFF

j_gene: TRBJ1-1
abundance: -
d_gene: TRBD1
v_gene: TRBV5-1
CDR3nt: TGCGCCAGCAGCTTCGGGGACAGAGTCAACACTGAAGCTTTCTTT
CDR3aa: CASSFGDRVNTEAFF

j_gene: TRBJ1-1
abundance: once
d_gene: -
v_gene: TRBV6-5
CDR3nt: TGTGCCAGCAGTCTCGATTCTAACACTGAAGCTTTCTTT
CDR3aa: CASSLDSNTEAFF

j_gene: TRBJ1-1
abundance: -
d_gene: -
v_gene: TRBV4-1
CDR3nt: TGCGCCAGCAGCCAAGGCTTGCAGCCATCGGATAAAGCTTTCTTT
CDR3aa: CASSQGLQPSDKAFF

j_gene: TRBJ1-5
abundance: -
d_gene: -
v_gene: TRBV28
CDR3nt: TGTGCCAGCAGTTCGGGGGGGTCTGGGCAGCCCCAGCATTTT
CDR3aa: CASSSGGSGQPQHF

j_gene: TRBJ1-1
abundance: -
d_gene: -
v_gene: TRBV29-1
CDR3nt: TGCAGCGTTGAAAAAGGATTGAACACTGAAGCTTTCTTT
CDR3aa: CSVEKGLNTEAFF

j_gene: TRBJ2-7
abundance: -
d_gene: TRBD2
v_gene: TRBV2
CDR3nt: TGTGCCAGCAGTGAAGCGCTTCGACTAGCGGGGGCCTACGAGCAGTACTTC
CDR3aa: CASSEALRLAGAYEQYF

j_gene: TRBJ2-1
abundance: -
d_gene: TRBD2
v_gene: TRBV30
CDR3nt: TGTGCCTGGGGGCTAGCGGGGGGAACCAATGAGCAGTTCTTC
CDR3aa: CAWGLAGGTNEQFF

j_gene: TRBJ1-6
abundance: -
d_gene: -
v_gene: TRBV5-8
CDR3nt: TGTGCCAGCAGCTGGTGGAATTCACCCCTCCACTTT
CDR3aa: CASSWWNSPLHF

j_gene: TRBJ2-2
abundance: -
d_gene: TRBD2
v_gene: TRBV10-3
CDR3nt: TGTGCCATCCGTCAACTAGCGGGTAACACCGGGGAGCTGTTTTTT
CDR3aa: CAIRQLAGNTGELFF

j_gene: TRBJ2-2
abundance: -
d_gene: -
v_gene: TRBV5-1
CDR3nt: TGCGCCAGCAGCCTCGACAGCACCGGGGAGCTGTTTTTT
CDR3aa: CASSLDSTGELFF

j_gene: TRBJ1-5
abundance: -
d_gene: TRBD1
v_gene: TRBV7-3
CDR3nt: TGTGCCAGCAGCAACGACAGGGTCTATAGCAATCAGCCCCAGCATTTT
CDR3aa: CASSNDRVYSNQPQHF

j_gene: TRBJ1-2
abundance: -
d_gene: TRBD1
v_gene: TRBV6-6
CDR3nt: TGTGCCAGCAGGGCTAGACAGGGAGCTAACTATGGCTACACCTTC
CDR3aa: CASRARQGANYGYTF

j_gene: TRBJ1-4
abundance: -
d_gene: -
v_gene: TRBV28
CDR3nt: TGTGCCAGCAGTTATTGGGAAAAACTGTTTTTT
CDR3aa: CASSYWEKLFF

j_gene: TRBJ2-7
abundance: -
d_gene: -
v_gene: TRBV6-1
CDR3nt: TGTGCCAGCAGTGAACTTGGCAGTCCCTACGAGCAGTACTTC
CDR3aa: CASSELGSPYEQYF

j_gene: TRBJ2-5
abundance: -
d_gene: -
v_gene: TRBV5-6
CDR3nt: TGTGCCAGCAGACCCGGTCGTGGACACGAAGAGACCCAGTACTTC
CDR3aa: CASRPGRGHEETQYF

j_gene: TRBJ2-1
abundance: -
d_gene: TRBD2
v_gene: TRBV19
CDR3nt: TGTGCCAGTAGTATGGCTAGCGGGGGGCTGACCTCCTACAATGAGCAGTTCTTC
CDR3aa: CASSMASGGLTSYNEQFF

j_gene: TRBJ1-4
abundance: -
d_gene: -
v_gene: TRBV7-2
CDR3nt: TGTGCCAGCAATGATGGCGATGAAAAACTGTTTTTT
CDR3aa: CASNDGDEKLFF

j_gene: TRBJ2-7
abundance: -
d_gene: -
v_gene: TRBV6-5
CDR3nt: TGTGCCAGCAGTCCTTGGGCCGAGGGGAACGAGCAGTACTTC
CDR3aa: CASSPWAEGNEQYF

j_gene: TRBJ2-7
abundance: -
d_gene: -
v_gene: TRBV10-2
CDR3nt: TGCGCCAGCAGTCCAGGATTCTACGAGCAGTACTTC
CDR3aa: CASSPGFYEQYF

j_gene: TRBJ2-1
abundance: -
d_gene: TRBD1
v_gene: TRBV5-6
CDR3nt: TGTGCCAGCAGCTTCGGACAGGGGCGTGGGAATGAGCAGTTCTTC
CDR3aa: CASSFGQGRGNEQFF

j_gene: TRBJ2-4
abundance: -
d_gene: -
v_gene: TRBV11-2
CDR3nt: TGTGCCAGCAGCTTAGCCGGGATGCTGAACATTCAGTACTTC
CDR3aa: CASSLAGMLNIQYF

j_gene: TRBJ2-3
abundance: once
d_gene: TRBD2
v_gene: TRBV7-2
CDR3nt: TGTGCCAGCAGCCCGGGACTAGCGGGGGATACGAGCACAGATACGCAGTATTTT
CDR3aa: CASSPGLAGDTSTDTQYF

j_gene: TRBJ2-2
abundance: -
d_gene: -
v_gene: TRBV7-2
CDR3nt: TGTGCCAGCAGCTTAGAGCCAGCGAACACCGGGGAGCTGTTTTTT
CDR3aa: CASSLEPANTGELFF

j_gene: TRBJ2-1
abundance: -
d_gene: -
v_gene: TRBV6-5
CDR3nt: TGTGCCAGCAGTTACTCGAAGGCAGCCCGTAGATATGAGCAGTTCTTC
CDR3aa: CASSYSKAARRYEQFF

j_gene: TRBJ1-4
abundance: -
d_gene: -
v_gene: TRBV5-6
CDR3nt: TGTGCCAGCAGCGCCAGGGGACTTGATGAAAAACTGTTTTTT
CDR3aa: CASSARGLDEKLFF

j_gene: TRBJ2-1
abundance: -
d_gene: TRBD1
v_gene: TRBV12-5
CDR3nt: TGTGCTAGTGGTTACGAAACCGGGACAGGGCTGGGCGATGAGCAGTTCTTC
CDR3aa: CASGYETGTGLGDEQFF

j_gene: TRBJ2-2
abundance: -
d_gene: TRBD1
v_gene: TRBV7-9
CDR3nt: TGTGCCAGCAGCCTAGGACAGGCGAACACCGGGGAGCTGTTTTTT
CDR3aa: CASSLGQANTGELFF

j_gene: TRBJ2-7
abundance: -
d_gene: -
v_gene: TRBV12-2
CDR3nt: TGTGCAAGTCGCTTAGTAGGGGGAATGAACAGGGGGTTTAACGAGCAGTACTTC
CDR3aa: CASRLVGGMNRGFNEQYF

j_gene: TRBJ2-3
abundance: -
d_gene: -
v_gene: TRBV6-1
CDR3nt: TGTGCCAGCAGTCCCGGGACAACTAGCACAGATACGCAGTATTTT
CDR3aa: CASSPGTTSTDTQYF

j_gene: TRBJ2-2
abundance: -
d_gene: -
v_gene: TRBV10-3
CDR3nt: TGTGCCATCAGTGAGCCCCTCTCCAGGTCAGGTACCGGGGAGCTGTTTTTT
CDR3aa: CAISEPLSRSGTGELFF

j_gene: TRBJ1-6
abundance: once
d_gene: -
v_gene: TRBV27
CDR3nt: TGTGCCAGCAGTTTATCCTCCCTTAATTCACCCCTCCACTTT
CDR3aa: CASSLSSLNSPLHF

j_gene: TRBJ2-3
abundance: -
d_gene: -
v_gene: TRBV9
CDR3nt: TGTGCCAGCAGCGCGGTATGGGCAGATACGCAGTATTTT
CDR3aa: CASSAVWADTQYF

j_gene: TRBJ2-7
abundance: once
d_gene: -
v_gene: TRBV10-3
CDR3nt: TGTGCCATCAGTGACAGGGCAGACGAGCAGTACTTC
CDR3aa: CAISDRADEQYF

j_gene: TRBJ2-1
abundance: -
d_gene: -
v_gene: TRBV5-1
CDR3nt: TGCGCCAGCAGCTTGAGGGGGGGGGAGTACAATGAGCAGTTCTTC
CDR3aa: CASSLRGGEYNEQFF

j_gene: TRBJ1-2
abundance: -
d_gene: TRBD1
v_gene: TRBV6-5
CDR3nt: TGTGCCAGCAGACCCCCAGGGGGACTTAACTATGGCTACACCTTC
CDR3aa: CASRPPGGLNYGYTF

j_gene: TRBJ2-7
abundance: -
d_gene: -
v_gene: TRBV18
CDR3nt: TGTGCCAGCTCACCAGGCCCGAGCGGTATCTACGAGCAGTACTTC
CDR3aa: CASSPGPSGIYEQYF

j_gene: TRBJ2-3
abundance: -
d_gene: -
v_gene: TRBV7-2
CDR3nt: TGTGCCAGCAGCTCCCTCGGAGCGGCCACAGATACGCAGTATTTT
CDR3aa: CASSSLGAATDTQYF

j_gene: TRBJ2-1
abundance: -
d_gene: -
v_gene: TRBV28
CDR3nt: TGTGCCAGCAGTCCACGACTAGAGCAGTTCTTC
CDR3aa: CASSPRLEQFF

j_gene: TRBJ2-7
abundance: -
d_gene: -
v_gene: TRBV5-1
CDR3nt: TGCGCCAGCAGCTTGTATACGGAACAGGGCGAGCAGTACTTC
CDR3aa: CASSLYTEQGEQYF

j_gene: TRBJ2-6
abundance: -
d_gene: -
v_gene: TRBV2
CDR3nt: TGTGCCAGCAGTGAAGCCAATCATCAGGGGACGGGCTCTGGGGCCAACGTCCTGACTTTC
CDR3aa: CASSEANHQGTGSGANVLTF

j_gene: TRBJ1-2
abundance: -
d_gene: -
v_gene: TRBV5-1
CDR3nt: TGCGCCAGCAGCTTGGATGCTGCTAACTATGGCTACACCTTC
CDR3aa: CASSLDAANYGYTF

j_gene: TRBJ2-2
abundance: once
d_gene: -
v_gene: TRBV6-1
CDR3nt: TGTGCCAGCAAAAGGGACACTTCGAACACCGGGGAGCTGTTTTTT
CDR3aa: CASKRDTSNTGELFF

j_gene: TRBJ2-7
abundance: -
d_gene: TRBD2
v_gene: TRBV28
CDR3nt: TGTGCCAGCAGTTTTCAGACTAGCGGGGGGGCCTACGAGCAGTACTTC
CDR3aa: CASSFQTSGGAYEQYF

j_gene: TRBJ1-2
abundance: -
d_gene: -
v_gene: TRBV19
CDR3nt: TGTGCCAGTACCCACCACCGAGGGGATGGCTACACCTTC
CDR3aa: CASTHHRGDGYTF

j_gene: TRBJ2-1
abundance: once
d_gene: -
v_gene: TRBV12-5
CDR3nt: TGTGCTAGTGCCCTCCCACAGAGCTCCTACAATGAGCAGTTCTTC
CDR3aa: CASALPQSSYNEQFF